Here is one T cell receptor (beta chain) with its context. Its antigen is unidentified. This entry belongs to a study of tumor-infiltrating lymphocytes in localized non-small cell lung cancer. Study-level background: Several tumor histologies, both smoking statuses, and some post-neoadjuvant chemotherapy samples were included. Study observations and caveats: Only some patients had TCR sequencing, depending on available tissue. No T-cell fraction difference was seen between IM1 and IM2 tumors. Different pieces of the same tissue went to different assays, confounding technical variation with intratumor heterogeneity.

Here immunoSEQ multiplex PCR was the method, and the copy in TCRdb shows in-frame clones only, minus some. In the table there are about 13,000 clones, approximately 62% of which are singletons. The CDR3 is 16 amino acids. Germline V CDR1 and CDR2: SGHTS, YDEGEE. V lost 7 bases, J lost 0 bases, and 18 bases lay in between. Source material: uninvolved lung tissue not adjacent to the tumor. The sequence was obtained from a human donor with non-small cell lung cancer. The chain has TRBV5-8 and TRBJ2-3; D remains ambiguous. Written as DNA, the CDR3 is TGTGCCAGCCCCCGAGGATACATGACTAGCACAGATACGCAGTATTTT. Its protein is CASPRGYMTSTDTQYF. The full variable domain, with the rest looked up from reference TRBV5-8 and TRBJ2-3, is EAGVTQSPTHLIKTRGQQATLRCSPISGHTSVYWYQQALGLGLQFLLWYDEGEERNRGNFPPRFSGRQFPNYSSELNVNALELEDSALYLCASPRGYMTSTDTQYFGPGTRLTVL.